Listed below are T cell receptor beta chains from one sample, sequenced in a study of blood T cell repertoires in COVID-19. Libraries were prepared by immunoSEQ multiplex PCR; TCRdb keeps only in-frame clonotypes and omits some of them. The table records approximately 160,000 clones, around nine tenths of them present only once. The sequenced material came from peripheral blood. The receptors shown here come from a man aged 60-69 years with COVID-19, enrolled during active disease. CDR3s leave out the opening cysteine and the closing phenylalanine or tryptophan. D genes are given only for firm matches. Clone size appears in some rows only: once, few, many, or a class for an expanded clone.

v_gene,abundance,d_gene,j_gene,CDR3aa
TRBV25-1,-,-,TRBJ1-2,ASRESTGSLSGYT
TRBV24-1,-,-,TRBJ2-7,ATSDVRGGAAEQY
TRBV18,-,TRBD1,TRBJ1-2,ASSPPVGWFRGQGGYT
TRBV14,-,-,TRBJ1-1,ASSPLPGRTEAF
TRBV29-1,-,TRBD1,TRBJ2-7,SAETGNSYEQY
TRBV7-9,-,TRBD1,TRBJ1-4,ASSRPTGVNEKLF
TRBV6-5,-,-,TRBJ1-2,ASRFAGYT
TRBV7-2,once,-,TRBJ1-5,ASSPPGVVNQPQH
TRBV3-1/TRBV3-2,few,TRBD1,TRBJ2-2,ASSPGDRDTGELF
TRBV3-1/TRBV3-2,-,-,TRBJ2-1,ASSHTVIYEQF
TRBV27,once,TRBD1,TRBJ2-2,ASSSTQGITTGELF
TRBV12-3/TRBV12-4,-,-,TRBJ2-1,ASRSKEFNEQF
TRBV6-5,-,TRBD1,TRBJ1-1,ASSTPTGGRAF
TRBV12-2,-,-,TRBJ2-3,ASRLEGPRGLAGVSTDTQY
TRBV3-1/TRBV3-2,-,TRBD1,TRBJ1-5,ASSRSDRGVGQPQH
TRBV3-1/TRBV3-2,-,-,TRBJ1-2,ASSVTNYGYT
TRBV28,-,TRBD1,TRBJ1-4,ASSSSGTGNEKLF
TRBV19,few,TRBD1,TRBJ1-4,ASSRYTGGLNEKLF
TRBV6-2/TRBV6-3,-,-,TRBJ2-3,ASSYSRGTDTQY
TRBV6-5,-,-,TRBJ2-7,ASTHAYEQY
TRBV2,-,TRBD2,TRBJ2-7,ASSEGVSSGSYEQY
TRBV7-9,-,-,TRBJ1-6,ASSPRALGGSSPLH
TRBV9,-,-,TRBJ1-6,ASSGTGSPLH
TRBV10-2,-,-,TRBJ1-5,ASSMTGRYSNQPQH
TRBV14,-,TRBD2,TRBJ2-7,ASSIISGKDEQY
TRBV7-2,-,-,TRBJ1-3,ASSYPGRGIGNTIY